This TCR beta chain was recovered during a study of CD8 T cells in ankylosing spondylitis. Study-wide findings and caveats: About 8 highly homologous variants made up a TCR beta motif, and this motif appeared characteristic of ankylosing spondylitis blood. Within matched ankylosing spondylitis synovial fluid, disease-linked clones were reportedly significantly enriched.

Researchers built TCR beta libraries using quantitative 5'-RACE with molecular barcodes. TCRdb ran MiXCR on the 5' RACE reads and lists one entry per CDR3 protein. Of around 150,000 distinct CDR3 sequences in the sample, about a sixth were seen once. This clonotype was observed many times. Its antigen is not identified. The CDR3 length is 13 residues. V was pared by 2 bases and J by 5 bases, with 7 bases between. Germline V gene sequence: CDR1 MDHEN, CDR2 SYDVKM. The chain combines TRBV28 with TRBJ1-5; D not resolved. The specimen sequenced was blood, either unsorted or a sorted T cell fraction (not recorded which). This receptor was obtained from a male donor with ankylosing spondylitis or in good health (not recorded which). In nucleotides, the CDR3 is TGTGCCAGCAGTTTACCCCTCTATCAGCCCCAGCATTTT. Translated, it gives CASSLPLYQPQHF.